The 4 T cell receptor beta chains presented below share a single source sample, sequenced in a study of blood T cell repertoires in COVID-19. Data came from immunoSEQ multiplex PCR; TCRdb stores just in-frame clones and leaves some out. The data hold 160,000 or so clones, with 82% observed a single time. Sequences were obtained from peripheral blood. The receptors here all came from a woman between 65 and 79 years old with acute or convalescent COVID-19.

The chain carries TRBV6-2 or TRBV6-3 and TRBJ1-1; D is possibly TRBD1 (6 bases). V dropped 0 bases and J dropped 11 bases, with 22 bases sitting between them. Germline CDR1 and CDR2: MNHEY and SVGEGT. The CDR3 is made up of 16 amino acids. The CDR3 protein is CASSYSNRRQDLSAFF. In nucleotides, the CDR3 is TGTGCCAGCAGTTACTCCAACCGACGACAGGATCTCTCGGCTTTCTTT.

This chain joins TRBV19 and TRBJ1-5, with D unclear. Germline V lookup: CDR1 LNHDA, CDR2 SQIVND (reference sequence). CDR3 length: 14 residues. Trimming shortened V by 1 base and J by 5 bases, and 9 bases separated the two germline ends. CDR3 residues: CASSIGWQDQPQHF. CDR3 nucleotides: TGTGCCAGTAGTATAGGCTGGCAGGATCAGCCCCAGCATTTT.

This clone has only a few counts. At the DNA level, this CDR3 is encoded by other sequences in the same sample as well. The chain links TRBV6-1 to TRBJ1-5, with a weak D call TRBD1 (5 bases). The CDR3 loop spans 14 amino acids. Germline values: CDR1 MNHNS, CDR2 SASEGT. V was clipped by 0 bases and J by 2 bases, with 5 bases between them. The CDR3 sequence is CASSEAGGNQPQHF. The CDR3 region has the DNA TGTGCCAGCAGTGAAGCAGGGGGCAATCAGCCCCAGCATTTT.

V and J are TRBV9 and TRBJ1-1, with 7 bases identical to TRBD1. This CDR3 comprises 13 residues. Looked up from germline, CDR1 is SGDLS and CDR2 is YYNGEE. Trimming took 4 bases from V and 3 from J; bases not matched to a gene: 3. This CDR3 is CASSLDRYTEAFF. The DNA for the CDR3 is TGTGCCAGCAGCTTGGACAGGTACACTGAAGCTTTCTTT.